These 27 T cell receptor beta chains were sequenced from one sample in a study of CD8 T cells in ankylosing spondylitis (dated by TCRdb to about 2017). Library preparation was by 5' RACE. These reads were obtained on an Illumina HiSeq 2500. TCRdb redid the processing of the public reads, applying fastp at Q25 and MiXCR, and retained in-frame beta chains. A single entry per CDR3 protein holds the most common genes and DNA from its merged rows. Here the sample has roughly 250,000 distinct CDR3 sequences; 10% to 13% occur a single time. Less than 3% of the sample lies in the top ten. Sequenced material: blood, either unsorted or a sorted T cell fraction (not recorded which). The receptors stem from a male donor with ankylosing spondylitis or in good health (not recorded which).

This clonotype appeared many times. Germline is not matched at one junction end, which may reflect a read error. The chain has TRBV12-3 or TRBV12-4 and TRBJ2-1; TRBD1 aligns across 7 bases. The CDR3 spans 16 residues. The CDR3 sequence is CASSFGGDRAQGFRVF. DNA for the CDR3: TGTGCCAGCAGTTTCGGTGGTGACAGGGCACAGGGGTTTCGGGTCTTC.

This clonotype was found many times. This chain links TRBV5-1 with TRBJ2-1, with 11 bases aligning to TRBD1. Per germline, CDR1 SGHRS and CDR2 YFSETQ. Trimming cost V 6 bases and J 7 bases; bases outside gene matches: 3. The CDR3 runs to 13 residues. CDR3 coding DNA: TGCGCCAGCACCGGGACAGGGGGAAATGAGCAGTTCTTC. It codes for CASTGTGGNEQFF.

The rearrangement uses TRBV5-1 and TRBJ2-5; TRBD2 matches at 7 bases. CDR3 length equals 16 residues. Trimming removed 3 bases from V and 5 bases from J; junction bases left unmatched: 13. Germline V lookup: CDR1 SGHRS, CDR2 YFSETQ. The CDR3 nucleotides read TGCGCCAGCAGCTACCAGCGGGGCCCCCTCCGGGAGACCCAGTACTTC. Amino acid sequence: CASSYQRGPLRETQYF.

This clonotype has at least ten counts. The CDR3 protein is CATGSTRRPVTGELFF. In DNA form, the CDR3 reads TGTGCCACCGGTTCTACGCGGCGGCCGGTGACCGGGGAGCTGTTTTTT. The V and J genes are TRBV15 and TRBJ2-2; unclear D gene. Germline V gives CDR1 LNHNV, CDR2 YYDKDF (reference sequence). The CDR3 loop spans 16 amino acids. V was clipped by 8 bases and J by 5 bases, with 21 bases between them.

The V call is TRBV10-2, the J call TRBJ2-1; D may be TRBD2 (6 bases). The germline V gene has CDR1 WSHSY and CDR2 SAAADI. The CDR3 contains 14 residues. V was cut by 6 bases and J by 4 bases, with 13 bases left in between. Here the CDR3 DNA reads TGCGCCAGCAGATTAGCGGAGGAGTACAATGAGCAGTTCTTC. Its protein is CASRLAEEYNEQFF.

On this clonotype itself: This may come from a read error, since a much larger clone is one base off. The chain couples TRBV12-3 or TRBV12-4 to TRBJ1-5; D is perhaps TRBD1 (6 bases). This CDR3 has 13 amino acids. The CDR3 DNA follows: TGTACCAGTAGGGGTGAGGGGGTTCAGCCCCAGCATTTT. Translation: CTSRGEGVQPQHF.

This clonotype was seen at least ten times. The genes are TRBV3-1 and TRBJ1-2; possibly TRBD1 for D (5 bases). The CDR3 sequence is 16 residues long. V was shortened by 0 bases and J by 3 bases, with 14 bases between the two germline ends. The germline gives CDR1 LGHDT, CDR2 YNNKEL (reference sequence). The CDR3: CASSQDGAGSYYGYTF. The CDR3 DNA reads as TGTGCCAGCAGCCAAGATGGCGCAGGGAGCTACTATGGCTACACCTTC.

This clonotype came up many times. The rearrangement joins TRBV5-1 to TRBJ2-2; D is possibly TRBD2 (5 bases). CDR1 and CDR2 (germline): SGHRS, YFSETQ. Deletions cut 0 bases from V and 1 base from J, with 7 bases between. CDR3 length equals 15 residues. CDR3 loop: CASSLEGRNTGELFF. The CDR3 region has the DNA TGCGCCAGCAGCTTGGAAGGGAGGAACACCGGGGAGCTGTTTTTT.

This clonotype has at least ten counts. The chain combines TRBV6-2 or TRBV6-3 with TRBJ1-3, with no clear D. Germline V gives CDR1 MNHEY, CDR2 SVGEGT. The V and J ends lost 5 bases and 3 bases respectively, with 11 bases between them. The length of the CDR3 is 14 residues. Written as DNA, the CDR3 is TGTGCCAGCAGTCCTCATTCGTATGGAAACACCATATATTTT. The encoded protein is CASSPHSYGNTIYF.

In its sample, this clonotype was seen many times. The chain joins TRBV21-1 to TRBJ2-7; TRBD2 is the table's D call, not checked against the DNA. TRBV21-1 counts as a pseudogene. This CDR3 is 14 amino acids long. As DNA, the CDR3 is TGTGCCAGCAGCAAAGGAGGTCGGAGGTACGAGCAGTACTTC. This encodes CASSKGGRRYEQYF.

This clonotype was observed at least ten times. The chain uses TRBV29-1 and TRBJ2-1; 11 nucleotides line up with TRBD1. V dropped 6 bases and J dropped 7; count of bases not matched to a gene: 2. The CDR3 has 12 amino acids. Per the germline V gene, CDR1 is SQVTM and CDR2 is ANQGSEA. The CDR3: CSVGQGANEQFF. As DNA, the CDR3 is TGCAGCGTAGGACAGGGGGCAAATGAGCAGTTCTTC.

At least ten counts were recorded for this clonotype. This chain connects TRBV18 to TRBJ2-7; 8 bases align to TRBD1. The V and J ends lost 4 bases and 2 bases, in that order; junction bases with no gene match: 4. This CDR3 is 14 amino acids long. Germline loops: CDR1 KGHSH, CDR2 LQKENI. Here the CDR3 reads CASSLTGDPYEQYF. The CDR3 region has the DNA TGTGCCAGCTCACTGACAGGGGATCCCTACGAGCAGTACTTC.

The chain carries TRBV18 and TRBJ1-3, with D possibly TRBD1 on 5 matching bases. Germline V lookup: CDR1 KGHSH, CDR2 LQKENI. Trimming shortened V by 3 bases and J by 3 bases, and 15 bases separated the two germline ends. The CDR3 runs 16 residues. The CDR3 here is CASSPTGPDGGNTIYF. CDR3 coding DNA: TGTGCCAGCTCACCGACGGGGCCCGACGGTGGAAACACCATATATTTT.

DNA of the CDR3: TGTGCCAGCGCCCTAGATGGGCGCGGCACAGATACGCAGTATTTT. Its translation: CASALDGRGTDTQYF. V gene TRBV12-3 or TRBV12-4 combines with J gene TRBJ2-3; D is undetermined. V lost 8 bases, J lost 1 base, and 16 bases lay in between. The CDR3 extends over 15 amino acids.

The V and J genes are TRBV20-1 and TRBJ2-5, with D perhaps TRBD2 (6 bases). Germline V gene sequence: CDR1 DFQATT, CDR2 SNEGSKA (reference sequence). The CDR3 has 14 residues. V was shortened by 6 bases and J by 5 bases, with 19 bases between the two germline ends. The CDR3 DNA follows: TGCAGTGCCCACCAAAGACTAGTCGCGGAGACCCAGTACTTC. Its protein product is CSAHQRLVAETQYF.

This clonotype has a count of ten or more. The chain recombines TRBV20-1 with TRBJ2-3; a possible D gene is TRBD1 (5 bases). CDR1 is DFQATT, CDR2 SNEGSKA, per germline (reference sequence). The CDR3 sequence is 14 residues long. V was clipped by 5 bases and J by 3 bases, with 15 bases between them. CDR3 nucleotide sequence: TGCAGTGCTTCTGACAGTTTACGAACAGATACGCAGTATTTT. Its translation: CSASDSLRTDTQYF.

In its sample, this clonotype was seen a few times. The rearrangement uses TRBV7-9 and TRBJ2-5, with TRBD2 as a possible D gene (6 bases). The CDR3 extends over 14 amino acids. The germline V and J ends were trimmed by 2 bases and 5 bases, with 12 bases remaining between them. Germline CDR1 reads SEHNR; CDR2 reads FQNEAQ (reference sequence). CDR3 region: CASSLSAGSETQYF. As DNA, the CDR3 is TGTGCCAGCAGCTTATCGGCGGGGTCGGAGACCCAGTACTTC.

This clonotype was detected many times. The chain recombines TRBV30 with TRBJ1-2; D perhaps matches TRBD1 (6 bases). The CDR3 totals 13 residues. Per the germline V gene, CDR1 is GTSNPN and CDR2 is SVGIG (reference sequence). V was clipped by 8 bases and J by 4 bases, with 17 bases between them. The CDR3 region is CAGRSRGLYGYTF. The CDR3, as DNA: TGTGCCGGACGGTCGCGGGGGCTCTATGGCTACACCTTC.

This clonotype was seen at least ten times. This chain connects TRBV4-1 to TRBJ2-3; D might be TRBD1 or TRBD2, each matching 6 bases. The CDR3 consists of 17 residues. Germline loops: CDR1 MGHRA, CDR2 YSYEKL. V was cut by 0 bases and J by 1 base, with 14 bases left in between. CDR3 residues: CASSQDRGEPRTDTQYF. The DNA for the CDR3 is TGCGCCAGCAGCCAAGATAGGGGGGAACCGCGCACAGATACGCAGTATTTT.

A few counts support this clonotype. The J gene is TRBJ2-5, the V gene TRBV7-9; unclear D gene. CDR3 size: 13 residues. V dropped 5 bases and J dropped 4 bases, with 11 bases sitting between them. The V gene's germline CDR1 is SEHNR and CDR2 FQNEAQ (reference sequence). DNA for the CDR3: TGTGCCAGCAGCCTCTACCCCATAGAGACCCAGTACTTC. This gives the protein CASSLYPIETQYF.

This clonotype was seen repeatedly, ten times or more. V usage is TRBV3-1 and J usage is TRBJ2-5; no firm D call. Trimming stripped 0 bases from V and 13 bases from J, with 18 bases between. The CDR3 runs to 14 residues. Germline assignment: CDR1 LGHDT and CDR2 YNNKEL (reference sequence). The DNA for the CDR3 is TGTGCCAGCAGCCAAGAGGATAGTGGCGTGCCAAGGTACTTC. As protein: CASSQEDSGVPRYF.

This chain connects TRBV12-3 or TRBV12-4 to TRBJ2-2, with D maybe TRBD2 (6 bases). Between the trimmed V and J ends, which lost 6 bases and 5 bases, there was a span of 16 bases. This CDR3 has 15 residues. The CDR3 sequence is CASSPGDGETGELFF. CDR3 DNA: TGTGCCAGCAGCCCGGGAGACGGGGAGACCGGGGAGCTGTTTTTT.

This clonotype was observed at least ten times. The chain combines TRBV4-1 with TRBJ2-1; 7 bases are a match to TRBD1. This CDR3 spans 15 amino acids. Trimming cost V 6 bases and J 2 bases; bases outside gene matches: 7. Germline loops: CDR1 MGHRA, CDR2 YSYEKL. This CDR3 reads CASRSSGQPYNEQFF. CDR3 in DNA: TGCGCCAGCAGGTCTTCGGGACAGCCCTACAATGAGCAGTTCTTC.

This clonotype was counted at least ten times. The chain is built from TRBV20-1 and TRBJ2-7; D uncertain. The germline V and J ends were trimmed by 5 bases and 0 bases, with 11 bases remaining between them. Germline CDR1 reads DFQATT; CDR2 reads SNEGSKA (reference sequence). The CDR3 spans 13 residues. CDR3 region: CSAVPLSSYEQYF. CDR3 sequence (DNA): TGCAGTGCTGTCCCGTTGAGCTCCTACGAGCAGTACTTC.

This clonotype has a count of ten or more. The chain carries TRBV10-2 and TRBJ2-3; possible D gene TRBD2, 6 bases. Germline V gene data show CDR1 as WSHSY and CDR2 as SAAADI. The CDR3 is made up of 15 amino acids. Trimming removed 4 bases from V and 0 bases from J, with 11 bases in between. The CDR3 bases are TGCGCCAGCAGTGCTTTCGGGACTAGCACAGATACGCAGTATTTT. Protein sequence: CASSAFGTSTDTQYF.

This clonotype was seen at least ten times. The V gene is TRBV10-3, the J gene TRBJ2-1, with D perhaps TRBD2 (6 bases). Trimming took 0 bases from V and 8 from J, leaving 8 bases between them. The germline gives CDR1 ENHRY, CDR2 SYGVKD. The CDR3 consists of 13 residues. Here the CDR3 DNA reads TGTGCCATCAGTGAGTCGGGAGGTCATGAGCAGTTCTTC. Its translation is CAISESGGHEQFF.

This clonotype was seen ten or more times. This chain connects TRBV2 to TRBJ2-7, with D tentatively TRBD1 (6 bases). V was clipped by 8 bases and J by 4 bases, with 15 bases between them. The CDR3 is 13 amino acids. CDR1 and CDR2 (germline): SNHLY, FYNNEI. The CDR3 loop reads CASSTGNGYEQYF. The CDR3 DNA follows: TGTGCCAGCTCCACAGGGAACGGTTACGAGCAGTACTTC.